In its sample, the clone carrying this T cell receptor (beta chain) was seen many times. The target antigen is unknown. Read coverage stops 3 residues before the CDR3 terminus; the germline J gene supplies the remainder. Sequenced by immunoSEQ multiplex PCR; TCRdb stores in-frame clones only, minus some. The sample lists about 26,000 clones, none appearing once, the ten largest making up 3.5% to 4.5%. Caucasian heritage predominated among both patients and controls. This CDR3 has 13 residues. CDR1 is SGHRS and CDR2 is YFSETQ in the germline V gene. The data belong to a study of T cell clonality in common variable immunodeficiency. Regarding the study as a whole: Patient heterogeneity in the CVID cohort limited correlations between repertoire features and clinical complications. Common variable immunodeficiency TCR beta sequences reportedly had fewer deletions and N-nucleotide insertions.

The TCR comes from a human donor with common variable immunodeficiency. Sequenced sample: peripheral blood mononuclear cells. This sequence joins TRBV5-1 and TRBJ1-2; D is uncertain. The covered CDR3 bases are TGCGCCAGCAGCTTGGATAGGGTGCGCGGC. This codes for CASSLDRVRG. In full, the CDR3 is CASSLDRVRGYTF. The whole variable domain, filled in from reference TRBV5-1 and TRBJ1-2, reads KAGVTQTPRYLIKTRGQQVTLSCSPISGHRSVSWYQQTPGQGLQFLFEYFSETQRNKGNFPGRFSGRQFSNSRSEMNVSTLELGDSALYLCASSLDRVRGYTFGSGTRLTVV.